This TCR beta chain came from a study of CD8 T cells in Susac syndrome. The study sequenced TCR beta in blood CD8+ and CD4+ T cells. The authors reverse transcribed about 0.5 to 1 ug RNA with random hexamers. A multiplex approach, immunoSEQ multiplex PCR, amplified TCR beta CDR3 across 54 Vbeta and 13 Jbeta. MiXCR was run by TCRdb on the immunoSEQ multiplex PCR reads, yielding one entry per CDR3 protein. The sample carries roughly 110,000 distinct CDR3 sequences, under 95% recorded once. This CDR3 has 15 residues. Germline V lookup: CDR1 LGHNA, CDR2 YSLEER. Trimming took 1 base from V and 5 from J; bases not matched to a gene: 1. General study results and limits: As acknowledged by the study, its TCR sequencing and HLA analysis included a relatively small number of individuals.

As to this clonotype: The antigen remains unidentified.

Sequencing was performed on CD8+ T cells from PBMCs. The rearrangement uses TRBV4-3 and TRBJ2-3; TRBD2 matches 12 bases. The TCR originated in a human donor in good health. This CDR3 is CASSQVTSGGDTQYF. In DNA form, the CDR3 reads TGCGCCAGCAGCCAAGTGACTAGCGGGGGAGATACGCAGTATTTT.